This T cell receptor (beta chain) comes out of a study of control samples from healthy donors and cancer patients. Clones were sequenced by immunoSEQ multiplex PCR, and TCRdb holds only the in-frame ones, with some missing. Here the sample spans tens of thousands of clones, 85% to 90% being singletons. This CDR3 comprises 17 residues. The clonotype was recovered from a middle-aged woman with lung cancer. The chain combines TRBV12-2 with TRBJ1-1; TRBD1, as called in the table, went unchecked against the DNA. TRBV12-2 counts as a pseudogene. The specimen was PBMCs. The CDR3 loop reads CASRLWDRGREGTEAFF. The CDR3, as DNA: TGTGCAAGTCGCTTATGGGACAGGGGGCGAGAGGGGACTGAAGCTTTCTTT.